This paragraph covers one T cell receptor (beta chain) sequence. Its cognate antigen is unknown. The PCR used 60 Vbeta and 13 Jbeta primers. Only in-frame clones appear in the TCRdb table, and some are missing; sequencing was by immunoSEQ multiplex PCR. This sample yields some 150,000 clones, of which 70% to 85% are seen a single time; 2% to 2.5% belongs to the top ten. This entry is derived from a study of cytomegalovirus exposure and HLA in healthy donors. Study results and limitations: TCR beta chains associated with HLA were, in a later analysis, more clonally expanded than equally common others. Earlier analysis yielded a pattern in which most TCR beta V segments were productive about 90% or about 30% of the time. Reports credit the classifier with highly specific, highly sensitive diagnosis of cytomegalovirus status.

This CDR3 has 12 amino acids. Germline V lookup: CDR1 GTSNPN, CDR2 SVGIG (reference sequence). With V trimmed by 3 bases and J by 10 bases, 7 bases remained unmatched. The sequence was collected from a man in his forties in good health and CMV-seronegative. This chain uses TRBV30 with TRBJ2-7, with 9 bases aligning to TRBD1. Source material: PBMCs. Written as DNA, the CDR3 is TGTGCCTGGAGCACCGGGACAGGGCTTCAGTACTTC. This codes for CAWSTGTGLQYF.